One and the same sample provided the 15 T cell receptor beta chains below, sequenced in a study of identical twins. TCRdb reprocessed the 5' RACE reads via MiXCR and lists one record per CDR3 protein. Of about 690,000 distinct CDR3 sequences listed, 6% to 6.5% are singletons. Input material: naive T cells sorted from blood. The receptor set was obtained from a man between 18 and 35 years old in good health.

This clonotype occurred many times. The rearrangement uses TRBV24-1 and TRBJ2-3; 9 positions agree with TRBD2. The CDR3 is 17 amino acids. V shed 2 bases and J 3 bases; nucleotides not matched to a gene: 8. Germline CDR1 is KGHDR and CDR2 is SFDVKD. The CDR3 here is CATSDWVAGEGTDTQYF. The CDR3 bases are TGTGCCACCAGTGATTGGGTAGCGGGAGAAGGGACAGATACGCAGTATTTT.

The sample holds a few counts of this clonotype. The chain joins TRBV25-1 to TRBJ1-1, with D tentatively TRBD1 (5 bases). Germline V gene sequence: CDR1 MGHDK, CDR2 SYGVNS. The V gene lost 6 bases and the J gene lost 8 bases, with 16 bases spanning the gap. The CDR3 sequence is 13 residues long. This chain's CDR3 is CASSMGGLAEAFF. The CDR3 DNA follows: TGTGCCAGCAGCATGGGGGGTTTGGCGGAAGCTTTCTTT.

V gene TRBV3-1 combines with J gene TRBJ1-1, with TRBD1 identical over 7 bases. CDR3 size: 11 residues. CDR1 LGHDT and CDR2 YNNKEL come from the germline V gene (reference sequence). The V segment lost 5 bases and the J segment 11 bases; nucleotides outside the gene matches: 5. CDR3 DNA sequence: TGTGCCAGCAGCTCCGACAGGGTGGCTTTCTTT. Protein sequence: CASSSDRVAFF.

This clonotype was counted many times. V is TRBV7-2 and J is TRBJ2-3; D may be TRBD2 (5 bases). The V end lost 4 bases, the J end lost 4 bases, and 9 bases lay between the germline ends. The CDR3 consists of 13 residues. Germline lookup yields CDR1 SGHTA and CDR2 FQGNSA. The CDR3 region has the DNA TGTGCCAGCAGCTCCGAGGGCCCAGATACGCAGTATTTT. It translates to CASSSEGPDTQYF.

For this clonotype: A much larger clone differs by one base, so this may be a read error. The CDR3 region is CASSLQRRRYEEYF. CDR3 bases: TGTGCCAGCAGCTTACAGCGGAGGAGGTACGAGGAGTACTTC. The chain has TRBV7-2 and TRBJ2-7; D might be TRBD2 (5 bases). Looked up from germline, CDR1 is SGHTA and CDR2 is FQGNSA. This CDR3 has 14 amino acids.

This clonotype has more than one count but fewer than ten. This chain joins TRBV12-3 or TRBV12-4 and TRBJ2-5; D perhaps matches TRBD1 (7 bases). Trimming took off 10 bases at V and 7 bases at J, with 22 bases between the two ends. The CDR3 is 14 residues long. The CDR3 region has the DNA TGTGCCACCCGTAGGTCAGGGGGGCCGGGGACCCAGTACTTC. Residues: CATRRSGGPGTQYF.

This clonotype was seen a few times. V and J are TRBV5-1 and TRBJ2-2; possible D gene TRBD1, 8 bases. The CDR3 covers 18 residues. V was shortened by 4 bases and J by 0 bases, with 19 bases between the two germline ends. Germline V gene data show CDR1 as SGHRS and CDR2 as YFSETQ. The CDR3 nucleotides read TGCGCCAGCAGCCCACAGGGGGGGGCTCTTGCGAACACCGGGGAGCTGTTTTTT. Protein sequence: CASSPQGGALANTGELFF.

The rearrangement links TRBV7-9 to TRBJ2-3; D gene unclear. Trimming removed 5 bases at V and 0 bases at J, with 15 bases between. Germline CDR1 is SEHNR and CDR2 is FQNEAQ (reference sequence). The CDR3 has 16 residues. CDR3 region: CASSPGQTTSTDTQYF. The CDR3 DNA follows: TGTGCCAGCAGCCCCGGGCAAACTACTAGCACAGATACGCAGTATTTT.

This chain uses TRBV28 with TRBJ1-1; D gene unclear. Germline CDR1 and CDR2: MDHEN and SYDVKM. The V and J ends lost 11 bases and 2 bases respectively, with 18 bases between them. This CDR3 is built from 14 residues. CDR3 residues: CASGGSPLNTEAFF. The CDR3 nucleotides read TGTGCCTCGGGAGGGTCCCCCCTCAACACTGAAGCTTTCTTT.

This clonotype was seen ten or more times. This chain links TRBV10-3 with TRBJ1-2; the D gene is possibly TRBD1 (6 bases). Trimming took 6 bases from V and 2 from J, leaving 16 bases between them. Per germline, CDR1 ENHRY and CDR2 SYGVKD. The CDR3 runs 15 residues. CDR3 coding DNA: TGTGCCATCAGAGGGGGGCCCAATGCGAACTATGGCTACACCTTC. Translation gives CAIRGGPNANYGYTF.

This clonotype was seen a few times. The chain has TRBV3-1 and TRBJ2-6; 8 nucleotides match TRBD2. Unmatched junction bases numbered 9, after V lost 3 bases and J lost 2 bases. CDR1 LGHDT and CDR2 YNNKEL come from the germline V gene (reference sequence). CDR3 length: 18 residues. CDR3 loop: CASSHYRLAPTGANVLTF. CDR3 bases: TGTGCCAGCAGCCATTATCGACTAGCGCCGACTGGGGCCAACGTCCTGACTTTC.

This clonotype was recorded a few times. This sequence joins TRBV2 and TRBJ1-2; no firm D call. Trimming took 6 bases from V and 4 from J, leaving 24 bases between them. The CDR3 runs to 17 residues. Germline CDR1 SNHLY, CDR2 FYNNEI. The CDR3 bases are TGTGCCAGCAGAGTTTTAAGGCTGAACCCTAACATCTATGGCTACACCTTC. The encoded protein is CASRVLRLNPNIYGYTF.

This clonotype was observed a few times. The V gene is TRBV15, the J gene TRBJ2-2; 10 bases line up with TRBD2. The trim removed 6 bases at V and 7 bases at J, leaving 14 bases unmatched. The CDR3 is 17 residues long. Germline CDR1 is LNHNV and CDR2 is YYDKDF (reference sequence). The CDR3 region is CATSYGGSGRAFGELFF. The CDR3 DNA sequence: TGTGCCACCAGTTACGGGGGCAGCGGGAGGGCCTTCGGGGAGCTGTTTTTT.

This clonotype was observed many times. This rearrangement joins TRBV4-2 to TRBJ1-5, with TRBD1 identical over 7 bases. Per germline, CDR1 LGHNA and CDR2 YNFKEQ. CDR3 size: 13 residues. The trim removed 0 bases at V and 8 bases at J, leaving 1 base unmatched. CDR3 amino acids: CASSQDRGEPQHF. The CDR3 DNA reads TGTGCCAGCAGCCAAGACAGGGGGGAGCCCCAGCATTTT.

This clonotype was seen repeatedly, ten times or more. The chain is built from TRBV20-1 and TRBJ2-3, with D perhaps TRBD1 or TRBD2 (6 bases each). CDR1 is DFQATT, CDR2 SNEGSKA, per germline (reference sequence). V lost 1 base and J lost 4, with 18 bases in between. This CDR3 contains 16 residues. The CDR3 DNA reads as TGCAGTGCTAGAGTGGGTGGAGGGGGTCAGGCAGATACGCAGTATTTT. Protein: CSARVGGGGQADTQYF.